Below are 26 T cell receptor beta chains sequenced from a single sample in a study of response to subunit inactivated influenza vaccine. One entry per CDR3 protein, called by TCRdb with MiXCR from the RT-PCR reads. The profile shows 500,000 to 750,000 distinct CDR3 sequences, 12% to 15% of them singletons. The sample here was PBMCs from blood, taken 11 to 12 days after vaccination. Receptors originate from a man aged 45-65 years who received an inactivated influenza vaccine.

This rearrangement joins TRBV24-1 to TRBJ1-2; TRBD1 matches 9 bases. Germline V gene data show CDR1 as KGHDR and CDR2 as SFDVKD. This CDR3 region has 15 residues. Trimming cost V 3 bases and J 3 bases; bases outside gene matches: 4. The CDR3 sequence is CATSDQGTGYYGYTF. DNA for the CDR3: TGTGCCACCAGTGATCAAGGGACAGGGTACTATGGCTACACCTTC.

V and J are TRBV21-1 and TRBJ2-1. TRBV21-1 is annotated as a pseudogene. The CDR3 consists of 13 residues. CDR3 sequence reads: CASSKYQVYEQFF. In DNA, the CDR3 is TGTGCCAGCAGCAAATATCAAGTATACGAGCAGTTCTTC.

This clonotype has just a few counts. The chain links TRBV30 to TRBJ1-1; D is perhaps TRBD1 (6 bases). CDR3 length: 13 residues. Germline V gene lookup returns CDR1 GTSNPN and CDR2 SVGIG (reference sequence). Trimming shortened V by 5 bases and J by 5 bases, and 15 bases separated the two germline ends. In nucleotides, the CDR3 is TGTGCCTGGGACAAAGGGGGAAGGACTGAAGCTTTCTTT. This gives the protein CAWDKGGRTEAFF.

On this clonotype: The limits of the CDR3 on the DNA are not certain, so only TCRdb's listed CDR3 is given. The genes are TRBV4-3 and TRBJ2-7; the table assigns TRBD1, which was not confirmed against the DNA. The CDR3 is 13 amino acids long, termini counted. Germline V CDR1 and CDR2: LGHNA, YSLEER. Here the CDR3 reads CASSEAVGRGTGF.

This clonotype was recorded at least ten times. The chain employs TRBV6-2 or TRBV6-3 and TRBJ2-2; D is uncertain. The CDR3 runs 20 residues. Trimming removed 2 bases from V and 0 bases from J, with 22 bases in between. Germline CDR1 and CDR2: MNHEY and SVGEGT. CDR3 loop: CASSYPSSRIAYPNTGELFF. Here the CDR3 DNA reads TGTGCCAGCAGTTACCCCTCGTCTAGAATAGCTTACCCGAACACCGGGGAGCTGTTTTTT.

This clonotype was picked up many times. V usage is TRBV5-1 and J usage is TRBJ2-5, with 7 nucleotides matching TRBD2. Germline V gene lookup returns CDR1 SGHRS and CDR2 YFSETQ. CDR3 length equals 15 residues. V dropped 1 base and J dropped 0; count of bases not matched to a gene: 3. The CDR3 loop is CASSLSGDNQETQYF. CDR3 nucleotides: TGCGCCAGCAGCTTGAGCGGGGATAACCAAGAGACCCAGTACTTC.

This clonotype was detected many times. In nucleotides, the CDR3 is TGTGCCAGCAGTTTTAGCGGGGGGGGCTACAATGAGCAGTTCTTC. Amino acids: CASSFSGGGYNEQFF. The chain recombines TRBV12-3 or TRBV12-4 with TRBJ2-1; 11 bases map to TRBD2. Trimming took 3 bases from V and 3 from J; bases not matched to a gene: 1. CDR3 size: 15 residues.

This clonotype was detected a few times. V usage is TRBV28 and J usage is TRBJ1-5, with 7 nucleotides matching TRBD1. Germline CDR1 and CDR2: MDHEN and SYDVKM. This CDR3 has 15 amino acids. Losses at the gene ends were 6 bases for V and 9 bases for J; bases not matched to a gene: 14. DNA of the CDR3: TGTGCCAGCAGCGCCCACCAACAGGGGCCCCCGCCCCAGCATTTT. This translates into CASSAHQQGPPPQHF.

This chain joins TRBV29-1 and TRBJ1-2; D is perhaps TRBD1 (5 bases). V was trimmed by 6 bases and J by 8 bases, leaving 13 bases between them. CDR1 and CDR2 (germline): SQVTM, ANQGSEA. The CDR3 consists of 11 residues. The CDR3 DNA follows: TGCAGCGTCCCACAGGCATCCGGCTACACCTTC. This codes for CSVPQASGYTF.

This chain uses TRBV28 with TRBJ2-1; maybe TRBD2 (5 bases). Trimming removed 6 bases at V and 0 bases at J, with 12 bases between. From germline, CDR1 is MDHEN and CDR2 SYDVKM. This CDR3 spans 15 amino acids. The CDR3 DNA follows: TGTGCCAGCAGCCCACACCGGGGCTCCTACAATGAGCAGTTCTTC. This codes for CASSPHRGSYNEQFF.

This chain connects TRBV6-6 to TRBJ1-6; D not certain. Trimming shortened V by 7 bases and J by 4 bases, and 8 bases separated the two germline ends. CDR3 length equals 13 residues. Germline-derived CDR1 and CDR2 are MNHNY and SVGAGI (reference sequence). Here the CDR3 DNA reads TGTGCCAGCAACCCACAATATAATTCACCCCTCCACTTT. This gives the protein CASNPQYNSPLHF.

This clonotype has just a few counts. The chain employs TRBV7-9 and TRBJ2-5, with 8 bases identical to TRBD1. The CDR3 runs 14 residues. The trim removed 5 bases at V and 5 bases at J, leaving 7 bases unmatched. Germline CDR1 SEHNR, CDR2 FQNEAQ (reference sequence). CDR3 sequence reads: CASSADRGSETQYF. CDR3 bases: TGTGCCAGCAGCGCCGACAGGGGATCGGAGACCCAGTACTTC.

Concerning this clonotype itself: Relative to the germline gene, one junction end is altered; a read error may explain this. V usage is TRBV14 and J usage is TRBJ2-7; D is ambiguous. The CDR3 sequence is 15 residues long. Germline V gene sequence: CDR1 SGHDN, CDR2 FVKESK. Here the CDR3 reads CASNQVGNPDYEQYF. The CDR3 nucleotides are TGTGCCAGCAACCAAGTGGGTAACCCCGACTACGAGCAGTACTTC.

This clonotype was counted only a few times. The chain uses TRBV20-1 and TRBJ2-5; a possible D gene is TRBD2 (5 bases). Trimming cost V 7 bases and J 3 bases, with 12 bases left between them. Germline V gives CDR1 DFQATT, CDR2 SNEGSKA (reference sequence). The CDR3 consists of 12 residues. The CDR3 loop reads CSVVKREETQYF. The CDR3 DNA reads as TGCAGTGTTGTTAAGAGGGAAGAGACCCAGTACTTC.

In this sample, this clonotype turned up many times. The chain combines TRBV7-8 with TRBJ1-5, with 7 bases fitting TRBD1. V shed 4 bases and J 4 bases; nucleotides not matched to a gene: 10. The CDR3 has 16 residues. Per the germline V gene, CDR1 is SGHVS and CDR2 is FQNEAQ. CDR3: CASSSKGAGRNQPQHF. The CDR3 nucleotides read TGTGCCAGCAGCTCAAAGGGGGCCGGTAGAAATCAGCCCCAGCATTTT.

This clonotype has a handful of counts. The DNA of the CDR3 is TGCAGTGCTCCCGGGGGGCCCGATACGCAGTATTTT. It encodes CSAPGGPDTQYF. The chain carries TRBV20-1 and TRBJ2-3, with D perhaps matching TRBD2 (7 bases). V was cut by 5 bases and J by 6 bases, with 12 bases left in between. From germline, CDR1 is DFQATT and CDR2 SNEGSKA (reference sequence). The CDR3 sequence is 12 residues long.

This clonotype was picked up a small number of times. The rearrangement links TRBV27 to TRBJ2-3, with a tentative D call TRBD2 (5 bases). The CDR3 contains 13 residues. The V end was cut by 4 bases, the J end by 3 bases, with 8 bases between. The germline V gene encodes CDR1 MNHEY and CDR2 SMNVEV (reference sequence). The CDR3 here is CASSSRRTDTQYF. The CDR3 nucleotides are TGTGCCAGCAGTTCCCGGAGGACAGATACGCAGTATTTT.

This clonotype was counted between two and nine times. CDR3 in DNA: TGCAGCGTTGAAGAGACGGGGCAGGGGGGAGGCTACGAGCAGTACTTC. Protein product: CSVEETGQGGGYEQYF. The gene calls are TRBV29-1 and TRBJ2-7, with D perhaps TRBD1 (7 bases). Germline lookup yields CDR1 SQVTM and CDR2 ANQGSEA. The CDR3 extends over 16 amino acids. Trimming pared 0 bases from V and 3 bases from J, leaving 18 bases between.

This clonotype was picked up a small number of times. The gene calls are TRBV20-1 and TRBJ2-7; 15 bases map to TRBD2. The germline V gene encodes CDR1 DFQATT and CDR2 SNEGSKA (reference sequence). The V and J ends lost 0 bases and 8 bases, in that order; junction bases with no gene match: 5. This CDR3 is built from 15 residues. The CDR3 DNA follows: TGCAGTGCTAGAGAACCCGGGACTAGCGGGGGGCAGCAGTACTTC. Its translation: CSAREPGTSGGQQYF.

The rearrangement links TRBV6-5 to TRBJ2-6; D gene unclear. V was clipped by 1 base and J by 4 bases, with 8 bases between them. Germline V gene sequence: CDR1 MNHEY, CDR2 SVGAGI. The CDR3 length is 15 residues. DNA for the CDR3: TGTGCCAGCAGTTACTTGATAGCAGGGGCCAACGTCCTGACTTTC. Amino acids: CASSYLIAGANVLTF.

This clonotype was observed a handful of times. The chain is built from TRBV29-1 and TRBJ2-3; 8 positions match TRBD2. This CDR3 has 14 residues. V lost 5 bases and J lost 8; bases outside the gene matches: 12. Germline assignment: CDR1 SQVTM and CDR2 ANQGSEA. This CDR3 reads CSVKGVAGPITQYF. The CDR3 bases are TGCAGCGTTAAAGGGGTAGCGGGGCCGATTACGCAGTATTTT.

This clonotype was counted only a few times. The chain joins TRBV9 to TRBJ2-6, with 9 bases aligning to TRBD2. The junction had 14 bases not matched to a gene; V was cut back by 0 bases and J by 1 base. Germline loops: CDR1 SGDLS, CDR2 YYNGEE. The CDR3 is made up of 21 amino acids. The CDR3 region has the DNA TGTGCCAGCAGCGTAGAGTGGGGGAGCGGGGGGCTAAGTTCTGGGGCCAACGTCCTGACTTTC. Translating it yields CASSVEWGSGGLSSGANVLTF.

At least ten counts were recorded for this clonotype. The J gene is TRBJ1-4, the V gene TRBV5-1, with D hard to call. The V and J ends lost 4 bases and 8 bases respectively, with 18 bases between them. Germline values: CDR1 SGHRS, CDR2 YFSETQ. This CDR3 is built from 15 residues. The CDR3 nucleotides read TGCGCCAGCAGCCCAACGAGGAGGAGCGGAGAAAAACTGTTTTTT. Translating gives CASSPTRRSGEKLFF.

This clonotype has only a few counts. The chain joins TRBV10-3 to TRBJ2-1, with 7 bases identical to TRBD2. Unmatched junction bases numbered 5, after V lost 2 bases and J lost 7 bases. CDR3 length equals 14 residues. The germline CDR1 and CDR2 sequences are ENHRY and SYGVKD. CDR3: CAISEASGANEQFF. For the CDR3, the DNA is TGTGCCATCAGTGAGGCCAGCGGGGCGAATGAGCAGTTCTTC.

In this sample, this clonotype turned up many times. V gene TRBV5-6 combines with J gene TRBJ2-4; D is unresolved. Germline V gene sequence: CDR1 SGHDT, CDR2 YYEEEE. This CDR3 comprises 17 residues. With 1 base removed from V and 0 bases from J, the gap between germline ends came to 14 bases. The CDR3 reads CASSLSLSGLAKNIQYF. The CDR3 coding sequence is TGTGCCAGCAGCTTGTCGCTCTCGGGTTTAGCCAAAAACATTCAGTACTTC.

This clonotype was seen ten or more times. V usage is TRBV18 and J usage is TRBJ2-7; D is unclear. Germline V gene sequence: CDR1 KGHSH, CDR2 LQKENI. This CDR3 region has 12 residues. Trimming took off 1 base at V and 5 bases at J, with 6 bases between the two ends. The CDR3 DNA reads TGTGCCAGCTCACCACGGGGAAACGAGCAGTACTTC. Its protein product is CASSPRGNEQYF. Complete variable domain (other parts from reference TRBV18 and TRBJ2-7): NAGVMQNPRHLVRRRGQEARLRCSPMKGHSHVYWYRQLPEEGLKFMVYLQKENIIDESGMPKERFSAEFPKEGPSILRIQQVVRGDSAAYFCASSPRGNEQYFGPGTRLTVT.